This T cell receptor beta chain appears in the sequencing data of a study of T-cell reconstitution after alpha-beta-depleted transplantation in children. This CDR3 is built from 15 residues. CDR1 and CDR2 from the germline V gene are SGHRS and YFSETQ. V lost 3 bases and J 2 bases, leaving 15 bases between the germline ends. Preparation of the TCRbeta library was carried out with unique molecular identifiers. TCRdb recomputed calls from the PCR reads with MiXCR, one row per CDR3 protein. There are about 610,000 distinct CDR3 sequences in the sample; roughly a quarter occur only once, and approximately 33% lies in the top ten.

The starting material was PBMCs, obtained before TCRalphabeta/CD19-depleted stem cell transplant. The chain combines TRBV5-1 with TRBJ2-7, with a tentative D call TRBD1 (6 bases). This clonotype originated in a boy younger than two with Wiskott-Aldrich syndrome, due to receive a stem cell transplant. In DNA form, the CDR3 reads TGCGCCAGCAGCTCGGACAGCCGGAGTACCTACGAGCAGTACTTC. Protein product: CASSSDSRSTYEQYF.